The 12 T cell receptor beta chains below were found in one sample sequenced in a study of OX40 agonist ivuxolimab in advanced cancers. Receptor amplification or capture employed the immunoSEQ multiplex PCR assay. Drawn from immuneACCESS, this table holds only the in-frame rearrangements with V and J called that TCRdb kept. Clones are partly lost; checked studies trace under half to an unresolved V gene and leave the rest unexplained. This sample gives around 50,000 clones in total; about 83% of them show up just once. 3.1% of the sample is in the top ten clones. The sample in question was CD4+ or CD8+ T cells sorted from blood, obtained in a trial of the OX40 agonist ivuxolimab. The receptors come from an adult with an advanced solid tumor such as melanoma, head and neck, liver or kidney cancer.

The chain is built from TRBV28 and TRBJ2-3, with 7 bases fitting TRBD2. Germline loops: CDR1 MDHEN, CDR2 SYDVKM. This CDR3 comprises 12 residues. V shed 5 bases and J 8 bases; nucleotides not matched to a gene: 4. CDR3 amino acids: CASSRLAGTQYF. In DNA, the CDR3 is TGTGCCAGCAGTAGATTAGCGGGTACGCAGTATTTT.

The chain recombines TRBV6-1 with TRBJ2-3; 7 positions agree with TRBD1. Germline CDR1 MNHNS, CDR2 SASEGT. The ends lost 10 bases at V and 2 bases at J; junction bases unmatched: 6. The CDR3 is made up of 13 amino acids. CDR3 sequence (DNA): TGTGCCATCCTACAGGGGAACACAGATACGCAGTATTTT. Translating gives CAILQGNTDTQYF.

The rearrangement links TRBV12-5 to TRBJ2-5; 7 nucleotides agree with TRBD2. V trimming: 6 bases; J trimming: 3 bases; junction bases outside the gene matches: 7. Per germline, CDR1 LGHNT and CDR2 FRNRAP. The CDR3 loop spans 14 amino acids. The CDR3 DNA reads as TGTGCTAGTGGGGATGCTAGCGGAGAAGAGACCCAGTACTTC. Its translation: CASGDASGEETQYF.

This clone was observed a handful of times. The chain joins TRBV7-2 to TRBJ2-6, with TRBD1 matching 11 bases. The germline CDR1 and CDR2 sequences are SGHTA and FQGNSA. This CDR3 spans 19 amino acids. V lost 3 bases to trimming and J lost 1 base; unmatched junction nucleotides: 8. The CDR3 protein is CASSFPRDRGVSGANVLTF. In DNA form, the CDR3 reads TGTGCCAGCAGCTTCCCCCGGGACAGGGGGGTATCTGGGGCCAACGTCCTGACTTTC.

Details on this clone: A read error may be the cause here, since a much bigger clone is one base away. The V call is TRBV2, the J call TRBJ2-7; D gene ambiguous. Germline CDR1 reads SNHLY; CDR2 reads FYNNEI. There are 12 residues in the CDR3. The CDR3 here is CANSAQAYEQYF. In DNA, the CDR3 is TGTGCCAACAGTGCGCAGGCCTACGAGCAGTACTTC. Drawing the rest from reference TRBV2 and TRBJ2-7, the complete variable domain is EPEVTQTPSHQVTQMGQEVILRCVPISNHLYFYWYRQILGQKVEFLVSFYNNEISEKSEIFDDQFSVERPDGSNFTLKIRSTKLEDSAMYFCANSAQAYEQYFGPGTRLTVT.

The chain uses TRBV11-3 and TRBJ2-3; 13 bases align to TRBD2. CDR3 length: 16 residues. CDR1 is SGHNT and CDR2 is YENEEA in the germline V gene. Losses at the gene ends were 4 bases for V and 6 bases for J; bases not matched to a gene: 7. The CDR3 region is CASSSGLAGVSDTQYF. Written as DNA, the CDR3 is TGTGCCAGCAGCTCCGGACTAGCGGGAGTGTCGGATACGCAGTATTTT.

The rearrangement uses TRBV5-1 and TRBJ2-7; 13 bases match TRBD2. The CDR3 extends over 18 amino acids. V lost 0 bases, J lost 2 bases, and 8 bases stayed unmatched. The V gene's germline CDR1 is SGHRS and CDR2 YFSETQ. Here the CDR3 DNA reads TGCGCCAGCAGCTTGGGGCAGGGTACTAGCGGGGGGGCCTACGAGCAGTACTTC. Translating it yields CASSLGQGTSGGAYEQYF. Full variable domain (outside the CDR3, taken from reference TRBV5-1 and TRBJ2-7): KAGVTQTPRYLIKTRGQQVTLSCSPISGHRSVSWYQQTPGQGLQFLFEYFSETQRNKGNFPGRFSGRQFSNSRSEMNVSTLELGDSALYLCASSLGQGTSGGAYEQYFGPGTRLTVT.

This clone appeared a single time. The rearrangement joins TRBV9 to TRBJ2-1, with 7 bases lining up with TRBD1. V gave up 4 bases and J gave up 2 bases; unmatched junction bases: 6. The CDR3 has 15 residues. CDR1 SGDLS and CDR2 YYNGEE come from the germline V gene. This chain's CDR3 is CASSPRDRAYNEQFF. The CDR3 DNA reads TGTGCCAGCAGCCCTCGGGACAGAGCCTACAATGAGCAGTTCTTC.

This rearrangement joins TRBV6-5 to TRBJ2-3; tentatively, D is TRBD2 (6 bases). Germline V gene data show CDR1 as MNHEY and CDR2 as SVGAGI. Trimming removed 5 bases from V and 7 bases from J, with 13 bases in between. The CDR3 runs 13 residues. In nucleotides, the CDR3 is TGTGCCAGCAGTGACTGGGGGGAGCATACGCAGTATTTT. Protein sequence: CASSDWGEHTQYF.

V gene TRBV7-8 combines with J gene TRBJ2-5; D gene uncertain. The J call may be wrong; the DNA end is better matched by TRBJ2-7. Per the germline V gene, CDR1 is SGHVS and CDR2 is FQNEAQ. The CDR3 is 14 amino acids. CDR3 sequence (DNA): TGTGCCAGCAGCTTAACCTTTCGCACCTACGAGCAGTACTTC. It translates to CASSLTFRTYEQYF.

The rearrangement links TRBV29-1 to TRBJ2-3; TRBD2 matches at 10 bases. This CDR3 spans 15 amino acids. With 5 bases clipped from V and 4 bases from J, the junction kept 9 bases outside the gene matches. The germline V gene has CDR1 SQVTM and CDR2 ANQGSEA. CDR3 protein: CSVIRASGSPDTQYF. The CDR3 DNA reads as TGCAGCGTTATCCGGGCTAGCGGGAGTCCAGATACGCAGTATTTT.

The chain has TRBV27 and TRBJ1-5, with D possibly TRBD1 on 5 matching bases. The ends were cut back, 4 bases at V and 5 bases at J, with 12 bases in the middle. The CDR3 length is 14 residues. Looked up from germline, CDR1 is MNHEY and CDR2 is SMNVEV (reference sequence). CDR3 sequence reads: CASSSGLWDQPQHF. The DNA of the CDR3 is TGTGCCAGCAGTTCGGGACTTTGGGATCAGCCCCAGCATTTT.